Sequencing of this T cell receptor beta chain was carried out in a study of vaccination and CD4 T cells after COVID-19. Trimming took off 2 bases at V and 7 bases at J, with 9 bases between the two ends. Germline V gene data show CDR1 as MNHEY and CDR2 as SVGEGT. The CDR3 extends over 13 amino acids. The Oncomine TCR Beta short-read assay was what sequenced the DNA obtained from cultured CD4+ T cells. One entry per CDR3 protein results from TCRdb running MiXCR on the PCR reads. The sample carries approximately 20,000 distinct CDR3 sequences, about 38% recorded once. The treatment was: approximately 10-day PBMC culture with coronavirus spike peptide pools or control peptides (ViraFEST assay). This clonotype was picked up a small number of times. Its antigen is unknown.

The sequence was obtained from a human donor with COVID-19. The chain carries TRBV6-2 or TRBV6-3 and TRBJ1-5; D is uncertain. Sequences were obtained from cultured CD4+ T cells from blood. Here the CDR3 DNA reads TGTGCCAGCAGTTACGAATCGGTGCAGCCCCAGCATTTT. Translating gives CASSYESVQPQHF.